The rows below give T cell receptor beta chains drawn from one sample of a study of CD8 T cells in Susac syndrome. TCRdb ran MiXCR on the immunoSEQ multiplex PCR reads and lists one entry per CDR3 protein. The repertoire consists of roughly 250,000 distinct CDR3 sequences, with less than 96% occurring once and the leading ten covering roughly 0.1%. Sequencing was carried out using CD4+ T cells from PBMCs. These receptors came from a human donor with Susac syndrome. The CDR3 runs from the conserved cysteine through the conserved F or W. Fields, in order: CDR3 protein, CDR3 DNA, V gene, clone size, J gene, D gene. The D gene is left open where the match is weak. Clone size is shown for a subset of rows, as once, few, many or a class of expanded clone.

CDR3 protein: CSARFGRQPQHF
CDR3 DNA: TGCAGTGCTAGATTTGGTAGGCAGCCCCAGCATTTT
V gene: TRBV20-1
clone size: NA
J gene: TRBJ1-5
D gene: NA

CDR3 protein: CASSSQGNYNEQFF
CDR3 DNA: TGCGCCAGCAGCTCTCAGGGGAACTACAATGAGCAGTTCTTC
V gene: TRBV5-1
clone size: NA
J gene: TRBJ2-1
D gene: NA

CDR3 protein: CASSTRRGMNTEAFF
CDR3 DNA: TGTGCCAGCAGCACCCGACGGGGGATGAACACTGAAGCTTTCTTT
V gene: TRBV14
clone size: NA
J gene: TRBJ1-1
D gene: NA

CDR3 protein: CASSNSGRATEQYF
CDR3 DNA: TGTGCCAGCAGCAATAGCGGGAGGGCCACTGAGCAGTACTTC
V gene: TRBV27
clone size: NA
J gene: TRBJ2-7
D gene: TRBD2

CDR3 protein: CASSFRGMGDQPQHF
CDR3 DNA: TGTGCCAGCAGTTTCAGGGGGATGGGGGATCAGCCCCAGCATTTT
V gene: TRBV27
clone size: NA
J gene: TRBJ1-5
D gene: TRBD1

CDR3 protein: CASSPADRDRETQYF
CDR3 DNA: TGTGCCAGCAGCCCCGCTGACAGGGATCGAGAGACCCAGTACTTC
V gene: TRBV12-3/TRBV12-4
clone size: NA
J gene: TRBJ2-5
D gene: TRBD1

CDR3 protein: CSAETGLAGGSGDEQYF
CDR3 DNA: TGCAGTGCAGAGACCGGACTAGCGGGAGGGTCTGGGGACGAGCAGTACTTC
V gene: TRBV20-1
clone size: once
J gene: TRBJ2-7
D gene: TRBD2

CDR3 protein: CSATLTVDETQYF
CDR3 DNA: TGCAGTGCTACCCTAACAGTGGACGAGACCCAGTACTTC
V gene: TRBV20-1
clone size: NA
J gene: TRBJ2-5
D gene: NA

CDR3 protein: CASRGGVEQYF
CDR3 DNA: TGTGCCAGCAGGGGAGGGGTAGAGCAGTACTTC
V gene: TRBV28
clone size: few
J gene: TRBJ2-7
D gene: TRBD2

CDR3 protein: CSVDGAWQGYGYTF
CDR3 DNA: TGCAGCGTTGACGGGGCCTGGCAAGGCTATGGCTACACCTTC
V gene: TRBV29-1
clone size: NA
J gene: TRBJ1-2
D gene: NA

CDR3 protein: CATRGPGKETQYF
CDR3 DNA: TGTGCCACCAGGGGCCCGGGAAAAGAGACCCAGTACTTC
V gene: TRBV28
clone size: NA
J gene: TRBJ2-5
D gene: NA

CDR3 protein: CSVLAGTSGNEQFF
CDR3 DNA: TGCAGCGTCCTCGCCGGGACTAGCGGTAATGAGCAGTTCTTC
V gene: TRBV29-1
clone size: NA
J gene: TRBJ2-1
D gene: TRBD2

CDR3 protein: CASGLGQGAGQPQHF
CDR3 DNA: TGTGCTAGTGGTTTGGGACAGGGGGCTGGTCAGCCCCAGCATTTT
V gene: TRBV12-5
clone size: NA
J gene: TRBJ1-5
D gene: TRBD1

CDR3 protein: CASAGRADTQYF
CDR3 DNA: TGTGCCAGCGCCGGTAGGGCAGATACGCAGTATTTT
V gene: TRBV12-3/TRBV12-4
clone size: NA
J gene: TRBJ2-3
D gene: NA

CDR3 protein: CASSQQFF
CDR3 DNA: TGTGCCAGCAGTCAGCAGTTCTTC
V gene: TRBV2
clone size: NA
J gene: TRBJ2-1
D gene: NA

CDR3 protein: CASRRDRDRAREQYF
CDR3 DNA: TGTGCCAGCAGACGGGACCGGGACAGAGCGAGAGAGCAGTACTTC
V gene: TRBV6-6
clone size: NA
J gene: TRBJ2-7
D gene: TRBD1

CDR3 protein: CASSLAGRRETQYF
CDR3 DNA: TGTGCCAGCAGCTTGGCCGGGAGGCGAGAGACCCAGTACTTC
V gene: TRBV5-4
clone size: NA
J gene: TRBJ2-5
D gene: TRBD2

CDR3 protein: CASSEVLPFNEQFF
CDR3 DNA: TGTGCCAGCAGTGAAGTTCTCCCCTTTAATGAGCAGTTCTTC
V gene: TRBV2
clone size: NA
J gene: TRBJ2-1
D gene: NA

CDR3 protein: CASSVGRTFGGYTF
CDR3 DNA: TGTGCCAGCAGCGTAGGCCGAACCTTTGGCGGCTACACCTTC
V gene: TRBV9
clone size: NA
J gene: TRBJ1-2
D gene: NA

CDR3 protein: CASSPESGQQFF
CDR3 DNA: TGTGCCAGCTCACCGGAGAGTGGTCAGCAGTTCTTC
V gene: TRBV18
clone size: NA
J gene: TRBJ2-1
D gene: NA

CDR3 protein: CSVALGLAGSYEQYF
CDR3 DNA: TGCAGCGTTGCCCTAGGGCTAGCGGGCTCCTACGAGCAGTACTTC
V gene: TRBV29-1
clone size: NA
J gene: TRBJ2-7
D gene: TRBD2

CDR3 protein: CAIGRSGGDYEQYF
CDR3 DNA: TGTGCCATCGGGCGGAGCGGGGGGGACTACGAGCAGTACTTC
V gene: TRBV10-3
clone size: NA
J gene: TRBJ2-7
D gene: TRBD2

CDR3 protein: CASSLGGGSGRAIDTQYF
CDR3 DNA: TGTGCCAGCAGTTTAGGAGGGGGTAGCGGGAGGGCCATTGATACGCAGTATTTT
V gene: TRBV12-3/TRBV12-4
clone size: NA
J gene: TRBJ2-3
D gene: TRBD2

CDR3 protein: CATSETWDEQFF
CDR3 DNA: TGTGCCACCAGCGAAACGTGGGATGAGCAGTTCTTC
V gene: TRBV24-1
clone size: NA
J gene: TRBJ2-1
D gene: NA

CDR3 protein: CSARDPSGQYEQYF
CDR3 DNA: TGCAGTGCTAGAGATCCTAGCGGACAGTACGAGCAGTACTTC
V gene: TRBV20-1
clone size: NA
J gene: TRBJ2-7
D gene: NA

CDR3 protein: CSALAGAPDTQYF
CDR3 DNA: TGCAGTGCCCTAGCGGGAGCCCCAGATACGCAGTATTTT
V gene: TRBV20-1
clone size: NA
J gene: TRBJ2-3
D gene: TRBD2

CDR3 protein: CASSRGTGAFF
CDR3 DNA: TGTGCCAGCAGTCGAGGGACAGGGGCTTTCTTT
V gene: TRBV28
clone size: NA
J gene: TRBJ1-1
D gene: TRBD1

CDR3 protein: CSARADSYEQYF
CDR3 DNA: TGCAGTGCTAGGGCAGACTCCTACGAGCAGTACTTC
V gene: TRBV20-1
clone size: NA
J gene: TRBJ2-7
D gene: NA

CDR3 protein: CASSFDRANEQYF
CDR3 DNA: TGTGCCAGCAGCTTCGACAGGGCCAACGAGCAGTACTTC
V gene: TRBV7-3
clone size: NA
J gene: TRBJ2-7
D gene: TRBD1

CDR3 protein: CASSLEGADGELFF
CDR3 DNA: TGCGCCAGCAGCTTGGAGGGGGCGGACGGGGAGCTGTTTTTT
V gene: TRBV5-1
clone size: NA
J gene: TRBJ2-2
D gene: TRBD1

CDR3 protein: CASSQRTRQEEQYF
CDR3 DNA: TGCGCCAGCAGCCAAAGAACCCGGCAGGAAGAGCAGTACTTC
V gene: TRBV4-1
clone size: NA
J gene: TRBJ2-7
D gene: NA

CDR3 protein: CASSPEGHRTLVTGELFF
CDR3 DNA: TGCGCCAGCAGCCCCGAGGGCCACAGGACGCTGGTAACCGGGGAGCTGTTTTTT
V gene: TRBV4-1
clone size: NA
J gene: TRBJ2-2
D gene: NA

CDR3 protein: CASSPQPTGSSEAFF
CDR3 DNA: TGCGCCAGCAGCCCGCAGCCGACAGGGTCTTCTGAAGCTTTCTTT
V gene: TRBV5-1
clone size: NA
J gene: TRBJ1-1
D gene: TRBD1

CDR3 protein: CASSELTGELFF
CDR3 DNA: TGTGCCAGCAGTGAGTTGACCGGGGAGCTGTTTTTT
V gene: TRBV28
clone size: NA
J gene: TRBJ2-2
D gene: NA

CDR3 protein: CASSQNRQASAFF
CDR3 DNA: TGTGCCAGCAGCCAAAATAGACAAGCGTCGGCTTTCTTT
V gene: TRBV14
clone size: NA
J gene: TRBJ1-1
D gene: NA

CDR3 protein: CSVGQNNQPQHF
CDR3 DNA: TGCAGTGTCGGACAGAACAATCAGCCCCAGCATTTT
V gene: TRBV20-1
clone size: few
J gene: TRBJ1-5
D gene: NA

CDR3 protein: CASSPSSWSAEAFF
CDR3 DNA: TGTGCCAGCAGCCCGTCCAGCTGGAGCGCTGAAGCTTTCTTT
V gene: TRBV12-3/TRBV12-4
clone size: NA
J gene: TRBJ1-1
D gene: NA

CDR3 protein: CSACRVPYEQYF
CDR3 DNA: TGCAGTGCCTGCAGAGTACCCTACGAGCAGTACTTC
V gene: TRBV20-1
clone size: NA
J gene: TRBJ2-7
D gene: NA

CDR3 protein: CASSHLGTNTGELFF
CDR3 DNA: TGTGCCAGCAGCCACTTGGGGACGAACACCGGGGAGCTGTTTTTT
V gene: TRBV14
clone size: NA
J gene: TRBJ2-2
D gene: NA

CDR3 protein: CSAHESGAGGPTYNEQFF
CDR3 DNA: TGCAGTGCCCACGAGTCCGGAGCGGGAGGGCCTACCTACAATGAGCAGTTCTTC
V gene: TRBV20-1
clone size: NA
J gene: TRBJ2-1
D gene: TRBD2

CDR3 protein: CSAGLGTGLRLQYF
CDR3 DNA: TGCAGTGCTGGCCTGGGCACCGGTTTAAGGTTGCAGTATTTT
V gene: TRBV20-1
clone size: NA
J gene: TRBJ2-3
D gene: NA

CDR3 protein: CASSEGGLAGVGEQYF
CDR3 DNA: TGTGCCAGCAGTGAGGGGGGTCTAGCGGGAGTTGGGGAGCAGTACTTC
V gene: TRBV12-3/TRBV12-4
clone size: NA
J gene: TRBJ2-7
D gene: TRBD2

CDR3 protein: CASSQDRGFQETQYF
CDR3 DNA: TGCGCCAGCAGCCAGGACAGGGGTTTCCAAGAGACCCAGTACTTC
V gene: TRBV4-1
clone size: NA
J gene: TRBJ2-5
D gene: TRBD1